This entry lists 14 T cell receptor beta chains sequenced from one sample in a study of radiation and T cells in renal cell carcinoma (dated by TCRdb to the early 2020s). This specimen's time point label, per the study, means: baseline pretreatment blood. The treatment or condition label for this specimen denotes: 15 Gy SBRT to primary tumor, nephrectomy 4 weeks later. The protocol used for the library was the immunoSEQ multiplex PCR assay. Held by TCRdb, this immuneACCESS table contains in-frame sequences only and omits some clones. Under half of the omission traces to an unresolved V gene where checked; the cause of the rest is unknown. The sample records 140,000 or so clones, about 88% of which are singletons. The leading ten clones occupy about 12% of the sample. The sequencing used blood, collected from a patient whose treatment included radiotherapy and nephrectomy. The receptors derive from a woman between 45 and 60 years old with renal cell carcinoma.

The chain carries TRBV7-9 and TRBJ1-4, with D perhaps matching TRBD1 (5 bases). The CDR3 contains 14 residues. V gave up 5 bases and J gave up 6 bases, with 13 bases separating them. Germline V gene sequence: CDR1 SEHNR, CDR2 FQNEAQ (reference sequence). CDR3 region: CASSPTLGDEKLFF. Here the CDR3 DNA reads TGTGCCAGCAGCCCAACTTTGGGGGATGAAAAACTGTTTTTT.

The V and J genes are TRBV25-1 and TRBJ1-5; 7 nucleotides match TRBD1. CDR3 length: 16 amino acids. V dropped 2 bases and J dropped 3; count of bases not matched to a gene: 7. The germline CDR1 and CDR2 sequences are MGHDK and SYGVNS. CDR3 DNA sequence: TGTGCCAGCAGTGAAGGCGGGACAGCCTTCAATCAGCCCCAGCATTTT. Its translation is CASSEGGTAFNQPQHF.

The chain carries TRBV7-2 and TRBJ2-1; 9 bases line up with TRBD2. Trimming cost V 8 bases and J 4 bases; bases outside gene matches: 3. The CDR3 has 13 amino acids. Germline values: CDR1 SGHTA, CDR2 FQGNSA. The CDR3, as DNA: TGTGCCAGCGGACTAGCGTTTTACAATGAGCAGTTCTTC. Protein sequence: CASGLAFYNEQFF.

The rearrangement uses TRBV19 and TRBJ2-7, with D unclear. From germline, CDR1 is LNHDA and CDR2 SQIVND (reference sequence). V shed 0 bases and J shed 7 bases, with 10 bases lying between them. This CDR3 has 13 amino acids. The CDR3 protein is CASSIDLRKEQYF. Here the CDR3 DNA reads TGTGCCAGTAGTATAGACCTCAGAAAGGAGCAGTACTTC.

This clone was counted a few times. The chain links TRBV6-6 to TRBJ1-1; D call uncertain. The CDR3 consists of 14 residues. Per the germline V gene, CDR1 is MNHNY and CDR2 is SVGAGI (reference sequence). Trimming took 0 bases from V and 5 from J, leaving 10 bases between them. The CDR3 DNA reads as TGTGCCAGCAGTTACTCGAGTCGGGAAACTGAAGCTTTCTTT. Its translation is CASSYSSRETEAFF.

The chain links TRBV19 to TRBJ2-3; TRBD1 is a possible D gene (5 bases). Germline V gene data show CDR1 as LNHDA and CDR2 as SQIVND (reference sequence). Trimming removed 6 bases from V and 4 bases from J, with 8 bases in between. This CDR3 comprises 12 residues. The CDR3 spells CASSAGSDTQYF. CDR3 DNA: TGTGCCAGTAGCGCAGGGTCAGATACGCAGTATTTT.

This rearrangement joins TRBV6-5 to TRBJ1-1; 8 bases are shared with TRBD1. Germline V gives CDR1 MNHEY, CDR2 SVGAGI. V gave up 4 bases and J gave up 4 bases; unmatched junction bases: 5. CDR3 size: 14 residues. The CDR3 loop reads CASSSRGPVTEAFF. CDR3 DNA: TGTGCCAGCAGTTCCAGGGGGCCTGTCACTGAAGCTTTCTTT.

The chain recombines TRBV6-6 with TRBJ1-2; a weak D match, TRBD1 (5 bases). Trimming stripped 6 bases from V and 6 bases from J, with 11 bases between. CDR1 MNHNY and CDR2 SVGAGI come from the germline V gene (reference sequence). The CDR3 sequence is 12 residues long. The CDR3 sequence is CASRGEAHGYTF. The CDR3 DNA is TGTGCCAGCAGGGGGGAGGCGCATGGCTACACCTTC.

The V and J genes are TRBV19 and TRBJ2-2, with 10 bases that match TRBD1. Germline trimming cut 3 bases from V and 6 bases from J; bases unmatched to any gene: 4. The CDR3 consists of 15 residues. CDR1 LNHDA and CDR2 SQIVND come from the germline V gene (reference sequence). CDR3 DNA: TGTGCCAGTAGTATCCCTGGACAGGGGGCCGGGGAGCTGTTTTTT. This sequence encodes CASSIPGQGAGELFF.

The rearrangement uses TRBV7-3 and TRBJ2-1, with a tentative D call TRBD2 (6 bases). The germline CDR1 and CDR2 sequences are SGHTA and FQGTGA. V was cut by 2 bases and J by 6 bases, with 17 bases left in between. This CDR3 is 16 amino acids long. The CDR3 loop is CASSLYGGVEGNEQFF. DNA of the CDR3: TGTGCCAGCAGCTTATATGGAGGGGTTGAGGGCAATGAGCAGTTCTTC.

The rearrangement uses TRBV6-5 and TRBJ2-7; no firm D call. CDR1 and CDR2 (germline): MNHEY, SVGAGI. The CDR3 has 15 residues. Trimming took off 2 bases at V and 0 bases at J, with 11 bases between the two ends. Here the CDR3 DNA reads TGTGCCAGCAGTTACAGGCCAAGCAGCTCCTACGAGCAGTACTTC. This codes for CASSYRPSSSYEQYF.

The chain carries TRBV18 and TRBJ2-7; D is possibly TRBD1 or TRBD2 (6 bases each). Germline CDR1 and CDR2: KGHSH and LQKENI. The CDR3 runs 14 residues. With 6 bases removed from V and 5 bases from J, the gap between germline ends came to 17 bases. The CDR3 DNA reads as TGTGCCAGCTCCCAGACGGGGGCGCGGGACGAGCAGTACTTC. Protein product: CASSQTGARDEQYF. Complete variable domain (other parts from reference TRBV18 and TRBJ2-7): NAGVMQNPRHLVRRRGQEARLRCSPMKGHSHVYWYRQLPEEGLKFMVYLQKENIIDESGMPKERFSAEFPKEGPSILRIQQVVRGDSAAYFCASSQTGARDEQYFGPGTRLTVT.

V and J are TRBV6-5 and TRBJ2-1, with D uncertain. V dropped 2 bases and J dropped 1 base, with 9 bases sitting between them. Germline lookup yields CDR1 MNHEY and CDR2 SVGAGI. The CDR3 has 15 residues. The CDR3 nucleotides read TGTGCCAGCAGTTACACCCCCGCTTCCTACAATGAGCAGTTCTTC. This translates into CASSYTPASYNEQFF.

The V gene is TRBV18, the J gene TRBJ1-2; D call uncertain. There are 14 residues in the CDR3. Trimming stripped 3 bases from V and 8 bases from J, with 16 bases between. Germline lookup yields CDR1 KGHSH and CDR2 LQKENI. Here the CDR3 DNA reads TGTGCCAGCTCACCGGCTGGAACAGAAGTGGGCTACACCTTC. It codes for CASSPAGTEVGYTF.